This is a list of T cell receptor beta chains from one sample in a study of T cells in Graves' hyperthyroidism and ophthalmopathy. TCRdb ran MiXCR on the multiplex PCR reads and lists one entry per CDR3 protein. The sample shows fewer than 900,000 distinct CDR3 sequences, around 19% of them seen only once. The sample consisted of blood. The receptors originated from a woman in her forties or fifties with Graves' hyperthyroidism that later progressed to Graves' ophthalmopathy. Each CDR3 is given with its conserved first and last residue. D genes are given only for firm matches. Clone size appears in some rows only: once, few, many, or a class for an expanded clone.

CDR3 protein: CSASLNQPQHF; CDR3 DNA: TGCAGTGCCTCGCTCAATCAGCCCCAGCATTTT; J gene: TRBJ1-5; V gene: TRBV20-1; D gene: -; clone size: -
CDR3 protein: CAIRSDRERVYNEQFF; CDR3 DNA: TGTGCCATCAGATCCGACAGGGAGAGGGTCTACAATGAGCAGTTCTTC; J gene: TRBJ2-1; V gene: TRBV10-3; D gene: TRBD1; clone size: few
CDR3 protein: CASSGRGRGTEAFF; CDR3 DNA: TGTGCCAGCAGCGGCCGGGGAAGGGGCACTGAAGCTTTCTTT; J gene: TRBJ1-1; V gene: TRBV2; D gene: -; clone size: many
CDR3 protein: CASSLKWGDNSPLHF; CDR3 DNA: TGTGCCAGCAGCCTTAAATGGGGAGATAATTCACCCCTCCACTTT; J gene: TRBJ1-6; V gene: TRBV7-9; D gene: -; clone size: -
CDR3 protein: CSASLTSGAANTGELFF; CDR3 DNA: TGCAGTGCTAGCTTGACTAGCGGGGCCGCGAACACCGGGGAGCTGTTTTTT; J gene: TRBJ2-2; V gene: TRBV20-1; D gene: TRBD2; clone size: once
CDR3 protein: CASSDGLRAFF; CDR3 DNA: TGTGCCAGCAGCGACGGCTTACGGGCTTTCTTT; J gene: TRBJ1-1; V gene: TRBV11-2; D gene: -; clone size: -
CDR3 protein: CAWARTGSYNSPLHF; CDR3 DNA: TGTGCCTGGGCACGGACAGGCTCCTATAATTCACCCCTCCACTTT; J gene: TRBJ1-6; V gene: TRBV30; D gene: TRBD1; clone size: -
CDR3 protein: CAWSQTGGGGYTF; CDR3 DNA: TGTGCCTGGAGTCAAACAGGGGGAGGAGGCTACACCTTC; J gene: TRBJ1-2; V gene: TRBV30; D gene: TRBD1; clone size: many
CDR3 protein: CASSPDDQGNQPQHF; CDR3 DNA: TGTGCCAGCAGCCCCGATGATCAGGGTAATCAGCCCCAGCATTTT; J gene: TRBJ1-5; V gene: TRBV7-2; D gene: -; clone size: -
CDR3 protein: CASSQVAGIFSGANVLTF; CDR3 DNA: TGTGCCAGCAGCCAAGTCGCAGGGATCTTCTCTGGGGCCAACGTCCTGACTTTC; J gene: TRBJ2-6; V gene: TRBV3-1; D gene: -; clone size: -
CDR3 protein: CASSEFPRTNYGYTF; CDR3 DNA: TGTGCCAGCAGTGAATTCCCAAGAACTAACTATGGCTACACCTTC; J gene: TRBJ1-2; V gene: TRBV6-1; D gene: -; clone size: many
CDR3 protein: CASSQAENGYTF; CDR3 DNA: TGCGCCAGCAGCCAAGCGGAGAATGGCTACACCTTC; J gene: TRBJ1-2; V gene: TRBV4-1; D gene: -; clone size: few
CDR3 protein: CASSFAGAPPDTQYF; CDR3 DNA: TGTGCCAGCAGTTTTGCGGGTGCCCCCCCAGATACGCAGTATTTT; J gene: TRBJ2-3; V gene: TRBV5-4; D gene: -; clone size: few
CDR3 protein: CATSLPGHTGELFF; CDR3 DNA: TGTGCCACCTCCCTCCCTGGACACACCGGGGAGCTGTTTTTT; J gene: TRBJ2-2; V gene: TRBV24-1; D gene: -; clone size: -
CDR3 protein: CASSQDWTSGSSEQFF; CDR3 DNA: TGTGCCAGCAGCCAAGATTGGACTAGCGGGAGCTCCGAGCAGTTCTTC; J gene: TRBJ2-1; V gene: TRBV3-1; D gene: TRBD2; clone size: many
CDR3 protein: CSASPAVGVGSSPLHF; CDR3 DNA: TGCAGTGCTAGCCCCGCCGTAGGGGTGGGGAGTTCACCCCTCCACTTT; J gene: TRBJ1-6; V gene: TRBV20-1; D gene: -; clone size: -
CDR3 protein: CSFLWGGAVDTQYF; CDR3 DNA: TGCAGTTTCCTTTGGGGGGGGGCCGTAGATACGCAGTATTTT; J gene: TRBJ2-3; V gene: TRBV20-1; D gene: -; clone size: -
CDR3 protein: CASSFLAGAQETQYF; CDR3 DNA: TGCGCCAGCAGCTTCCTAGCGGGGGCACAAGAGACCCAGTACTTC; J gene: TRBJ2-5; V gene: TRBV5-1; D gene: TRBD2; clone size: many
CDR3 protein: CASSLRVPQAGGPVDEQFF; CDR3 DNA: TGTGCCAGTAGTCTCCGCGTCCCCCAAGCGGGGGGTCCTGTCGATGAGCAGTTCTTC; J gene: TRBJ2-1; V gene: TRBV19; D gene: TRBD2; clone size: -
CDR3 protein: CASSQERQGTYEQYF; CDR3 DNA: TGCGCCAGCAGCCAAGAGCGACAGGGAACCTACGAGCAGTACTTC; J gene: TRBJ2-7; V gene: TRBV4-1; D gene: TRBD1; clone size: many
CDR3 protein: CASSEYGRDEKLFF; CDR3 DNA: TGTGCCAGCAGTGAATACGGGAGGGATGAAAAACTGTTTTTT; J gene: TRBJ1-4; V gene: TRBV2; D gene: -; clone size: many
CDR3 protein: CSVEGWNTEAFF; CDR3 DNA: TGCAGCGTTGAAGGCTGGAACACTGAAGCTTTCTTT; J gene: TRBJ1-1; V gene: TRBV29-1; D gene: -; clone size: -
CDR3 protein: CASSLGDPGTGPVETQYF; CDR3 DNA: TGTGCCAGCAGCTTAGGGGACCCCGGGACAGGGCCCGTGGAGACCCAGTACTTC; J gene: TRBJ2-5; V gene: TRBV11-2; D gene: TRBD1; clone size: many
CDR3 protein: CSTTDSRLVGYTF; CDR3 DNA: TGCAGTACGACGGACTCAAGGCTTGTCGGCTACACCTTC; J gene: TRBJ1-2; V gene: TRBV20-1; D gene: -; clone size: -
CDR3 protein: CASSVNQGREQFF; CDR3 DNA: TGTGCCAGCAGTGTAAACCAGGGGCGCGAGCAGTTCTTC; J gene: TRBJ2-1; V gene: TRBV12-3/TRBV12-4; D gene: -; clone size: -
CDR3 protein: CSARDPQGDSNQPQHF; CDR3 DNA: TGCAGTGCTAGAGATCCGCAGGGGGATAGCAATCAGCCCCAGCATTTT; J gene: TRBJ1-5; V gene: TRBV20-1; D gene: TRBD1; clone size: many
CDR3 protein: CSARRDRSYNEQFF; CDR3 DNA: TGCAGTGCTAGACGCGACAGATCCTACAATGAGCAGTTCTTC; J gene: TRBJ2-1; V gene: TRBV20-1; D gene: -; clone size: many
CDR3 protein: CASSFGHEAFF; CDR3 DNA: TGCGCCAGCAGCTTTGGGCATGAAGCTTTCTTT; J gene: TRBJ1-1; V gene: TRBV5-1; D gene: -; clone size: -
CDR3 protein: CAISESAAENGYTF; CDR3 DNA: TGTGCCATCAGTGAGTCGGCGGCCGAGAATGGCTACACCTTC; J gene: TRBJ1-2; V gene: TRBV10-3; D gene: -; clone size: -
CDR3 protein: CASSHPPYNEQFF; CDR3 DNA: TGTGCCAGCAGTCATCCCCCGTACAATGAGCAGTTCTTC; J gene: TRBJ2-1; V gene: TRBV11-2; D gene: -; clone size: many
CDR3 protein: CAWSSGTHNYNEQFF; CDR3 DNA: TGTGCCTGGAGTTCCGGGACCCACAATTACAATGAGCAGTTCTTC; J gene: TRBJ2-1; V gene: TRBV30; D gene: -; clone size: -
CDR3 protein: CASSIEFSGGRETQYF; CDR3 DNA: TGTGCCAGCAGCATCGAATTCAGCGGGGGTAGAGAGACCCAGTACTTC; J gene: TRBJ2-5; V gene: TRBV9; D gene: TRBD2; clone size: few
CDR3 protein: CASSITRVSNQPQHF; CDR3 DNA: TGTGCCAGTAGTATAACTCGTGTGAGCAATCAGCCCCAGCATTTT; J gene: TRBJ1-5; V gene: TRBV19; D gene: -; clone size: few
CDR3 protein: CSAQTVGTEAFF; CDR3 DNA: TGCAGCGCCCAGACAGTGGGAACTGAAGCTTTCTTT; J gene: TRBJ1-1; V gene: TRBV29-1; D gene: -; clone size: -
CDR3 protein: CASSLGTGWADTQYF; CDR3 DNA: TGTGCCAGCAGCTTGGGGACAGGGTGGGCGGATACGCAGTATTTT; J gene: TRBJ2-3; V gene: TRBV7-9; D gene: TRBD1; clone size: many
CDR3 protein: CASRAGPRDYGYTF; CDR3 DNA: TGTGCCAGCAGAGCCGGGCCCCGGGACTATGGCTACACCTTC; J gene: TRBJ1-2; V gene: TRBV2; D gene: -; clone size: many
CDR3 protein: CASRFRAGVGTGELFF; CDR3 DNA: TGTGCCAGCCGATTCCGAGCGGGGGTCGGCACCGGGGAGCTGTTTTTT; J gene: TRBJ2-2; V gene: TRBV6-2/TRBV6-3; D gene: TRBD2; clone size: -
CDR3 protein: CASRDTGQTLQPQHF; CDR3 DNA: TGTGCCAGCAGGGACACGGGACAGACTTTACAGCCCCAGCATTTT; J gene: TRBJ1-5; V gene: TRBV12-3/TRBV12-4; D gene: TRBD1; clone size: many
CDR3 protein: CASSSRTGNEQFF; CDR3 DNA: TGTGCCAGCAGCAGCCGGACTGGAAACGAGCAGTTCTTC; J gene: TRBJ2-1; V gene: TRBV4-2; D gene: -; clone size: -
CDR3 protein: CSASVPGRVRETQYF; CDR3 DNA: TGCAGTGCTAGCGTTCCTGGCAGGGTGCGGGAGACCCAGTACTTC; J gene: TRBJ2-5; V gene: TRBV20-1; D gene: -; clone size: -
CDR3 protein: CASSTTVDTEAFF; CDR3 DNA: TGTGCCAGTAGTACCACAGTGGACACTGAAGCTTTCTTT; J gene: TRBJ1-1; V gene: TRBV19; D gene: -; clone size: -
CDR3 protein: CASSFETEASTDTQYF; CDR3 DNA: TGTGCCAGCAGTTTCGAGACTGAAGCTAGCACAGATACGCAGTATTTT; J gene: TRBJ2-3; V gene: TRBV27; D gene: -; clone size: -
CDR3 protein: CSAIVSPYEQYF; CDR3 DNA: TGCAGTGCTATAGTCAGCCCCTACGAGCAGTACTTC; J gene: TRBJ2-7; V gene: TRBV20-1; D gene: -; clone size: -
CDR3 protein: CSARDLRDSYGYTF; CDR3 DNA: TGCAGTGCTAGAGATCTCAGGGATTCCTATGGCTACACCTTC; J gene: TRBJ1-2; V gene: TRBV20-1; D gene: -; clone size: few
CDR3 protein: CSARVERGEETQYF; CDR3 DNA: TGCAGTGCTAGGGTTGAACGGGGGGAAGAGACCCAGTACTTC; J gene: TRBJ2-5; V gene: TRBV20-1; D gene: TRBD2; clone size: -
CDR3 protein: CASTSGGSPSTDTQYF; CDR3 DNA: TGTGCCAGCACCTCCGGGGGGTCTCCTAGCACAGATACGCAGTATTTT; J gene: TRBJ2-3; V gene: TRBV18; D gene: TRBD2; clone size: few
CDR3 protein: CASSFGQAGTEAFF; CDR3 DNA: TGTGCCAGCAGCTTCGGACAGGCGGGGACTGAAGCTTTCTTT; J gene: TRBJ1-1; V gene: TRBV7-6; D gene: TRBD1; clone size: few
CDR3 protein: CASSEQGIFEKLFF; CDR3 DNA: TGTGCCAGCAGTGAACAAGGGATTTTCGAAAAACTGTTTTTT; J gene: TRBJ1-4; V gene: TRBV2; D gene: -; clone size: few
CDR3 protein: CASSEAHLGQGTDTQYF; CDR3 DNA: TGTGCCAGCAGTGAAGCACACCTCGGACAGGGGACAGATACGCAGTATTTT; J gene: TRBJ2-3; V gene: TRBV6-1; D gene: TRBD1; clone size: many
CDR3 protein: CASGRGVDYGYTF; CDR3 DNA: TGTGCCAGCGGAAGGGGGGTTGACTATGGCTACACCTTC; J gene: TRBJ1-2; V gene: TRBV6-1; D gene: -; clone size: -
CDR3 protein: CASSDTPAGGPFF; CDR3 DNA: TGTGCCAGCAGCGACACCCCAGCGGGGGGGCCGTTCTTC; J gene: TRBJ2-1; V gene: TRBV9; D gene: TRBD2; clone size: few